This note documents a single T cell receptor beta chain sequence. Its target is not known. This entry comes from a study of T cell clonotyping in hematopoietic cell transplantation. TCRdb's copy holds only in-frame clones and misses some; the assay was immunoSEQ multiplex PCR. The data show 35,000 to 45,000 clones, about 95% seen once. The ends were cut back, 4 bases at V and 4 bases at J, with 10 bases in the middle. The CDR3 spans 13 residues. Germline CDR1 reads LGHNA; CDR2 reads YSLEER. Whole-study results and caveats: Few recipient clonotypes overlapped donors; over 95% were de novo at given depth.

Sequencing was done on a sample of peripheral blood mononuclear cells. This chain uses TRBV4-3 with TRBJ1-2; no definite D call. This sequence was found in a woman aged 45-65 years in good health. Some clones in this sample may be carry-over from other donors' samples. This CDR3 reads CASSPSGTYGYTF. The CDR3 nucleotides are TGCGCCAGCAGCCCCTCGGGAACCTATGGCTACACCTTC.